The text below deals with one T cell receptor (beta chain). Its antigen is still unknown. The sample is drawn from a study of shared clonotypes between healthy human individuals. Unsorted PBMC DNA sequencing spanned ten immunoSEQ deep assay plates. Clones were sequenced by immunoSEQ multiplex PCR, and TCRdb holds only the in-frame ones, with some missing. The table has approximately 440,000 clones, about 74% seen once. Whole-study results and caveats: Few donors limited the genetic and exposure-history diversity represented.

The sequenced sample consisted of PBMCs. This TCR was recovered from a middle-aged woman in good health. Some clones in this sample may be carry-over from other donors' samples.

CDR3 region: CASSSRVGGVMETQYF. In DNA, the CDR3 is TGCGCCAGCAGCTCCAGGGTGGGAGGGGTCATGGAGACCCAGTACTTC. This chain uses TRBV5-1 with TRBJ2-5; 7 nucleotides match TRBD2. Per germline, CDR1 SGHRS and CDR2 YFSETQ. CDR3 length: 16 residues. V trimming: 3 bases; J trimming: 5 bases; junction bases outside the gene matches: 13. The variable domain in full, with the rest retrieved from reference TRBV5-1 and TRBJ2-5, is KAGVTQTPRYLIKTRGQQVTLSCSPISGHRSVSWYQQTPGQGLQFLFEYFSETQRNKGNFPGRFSGRQFSNSRSEMNVSTLELGDSALYLCASSSRVGGVMETQYFGPGTRLLVL.